A selection of T cell receptor beta chains follows, all from one sample in a study of vaccination and CD4 T cells after COVID-19. TCRdb used MiXCR to reprocess the PCR reads, holding one entry per CDR3 protein. In the table there are about 8,800 distinct CDR3 sequences, about 44% of which are singletons. The antigens of these receptors remain unknown. Sequenced sample: CD4+ T cells from blood, cultured in vitro. All receptors come from a human donor who had recovered from COVID-19. CDR3s include the opening cysteine and the closing phenylalanine or tryptophan. D genes are given only for firm matches. Clone size is stated in some rows and not others, as once, few, many or a class when expanded.

DNA: TGCAGTGCTAGTACGGGGACAGCCAAAAACATTCAGTACTTC; CDR3: CSASTGTAKNIQYF; V: TRBV20-1; J: TRBJ2-4; D: NA; size: few
DNA: TGTGCCAGCAGCGCCCGGACAGGGTCAGGGAATTCACCCCTCCACTTT; CDR3: CASSARTGSGNSPLHF; V: TRBV9; J: TRBJ1-6; D: TRBD1; size: NA
DNA: TGCGCCAGCAGTTCCGGGACTCCCACCGGGGAGCTGTTTTTT; CDR3: CASSSGTPTGELFF; V: TRBV10-1; J: TRBJ2-2; D: NA; size: NA
DNA: TGCAGTGCTAGCGGACAGGCGGCGTTTGGCTACACCTTC; CDR3: CSASGQAAFGYTF; V: TRBV20-1; J: TRBJ1-2; D: TRBD1; size: few
DNA: TGTGCCAGCAACGAGGGACAGTTGAAGGACGAGCAGTACTTC; CDR3: CASNEGQLKDEQYF; V: TRBV5-4; J: TRBJ2-7; D: TRBD1; size: NA
DNA: TGTGCCATCGGGGACGGACTGAACACTGAAGCTTTCTTT; CDR3: CAIGDGLNTEAFF; V: TRBV10-3; J: TRBJ1-1; D: NA; size: NA
DNA: TGTGCCAGCAGCAAAGGGACAACTAAAGAGACCCAGTACTTC; CDR3: CASSKGTTKETQYF; V: TRBV21-1; J: TRBJ2-5; D: NA; size: medium-sized
DNA: TGTGCCAGCAGCTTAAACTCGGGGGAAGCTTTCTTT; CDR3: CASSLNSGEAFF; V: TRBV11-3; J: TRBJ1-1; D: NA; size: NA
DNA: TGTGCCACCAGCTCCCACCGACTAGCGGGAGTTCCCACAGATACGCAGTATTTT; CDR3: CATSSHRLAGVPTDTQYF; V: TRBV15; J: TRBJ2-3; D: TRBD2; size: NA
DNA: TGTGCCAGCAGTTTTGAGGCAGGGGTAGCCAACGTCCTGACTTTC; CDR3: CASSFEAGVANVLTF; V: TRBV12-3/TRBV12-4; J: TRBJ2-6; D: NA; size: NA
DNA: TGCAGTGCTAGAGAACAGGGAAGCTCCTACGAGCAGTACTTC; CDR3: CSAREQGSSYEQYF; V: TRBV20-1; J: TRBJ2-7; D: NA; size: NA
DNA: TGTGCCATCAGTGCTACCGACAGGGGAAATGGCTACACCTTC; CDR3: CAISATDRGNGYTF; V: TRBV10-3; J: TRBJ1-2; D: TRBD1; size: NA
DNA: TGTGCGGGACGCTACAAGGGCTACACCTTC; CDR3: CAGRYKGYTF; V: TRBV19; J: TRBJ1-2; D: NA; size: NA
DNA: TGTGCCAGCAGAAGCGGACAGGGGGGACACGAGCAGTACTTC; CDR3: CASRSGQGGHEQYF; V: TRBV6-1; J: TRBJ2-7; D: TRBD1; size: once
DNA: TGTGCCAGTAGGGACACCAACTATGGCTACACCTTC; CDR3: CASRDTNYGYTF; V: TRBV19; J: TRBJ1-2; D: NA; size: NA
DNA: TGTGCCACCAGCAGAGGGCTCAGGGATATACAAGAGACCCAGTACTTC; CDR3: CATSRGLRDIQETQYF; V: TRBV15; J: TRBJ2-5; D: NA; size: NA
DNA: TGCAGTGCTAGAGATGCGCGAGGGGCGGCTTTTGATGGCTACACCTTC; CDR3: CSARDARGAAFDGYTF; V: TRBV20-1; J: TRBJ1-2; D: NA; size: NA
DNA: TGTGCCAGTGCCTCAGGCCGCTATGGCTACACCTTC; CDR3: CASASGRYGYTF; V: TRBV19; J: TRBJ1-2; D: NA; size: NA
DNA: TGTGCCAGCAGTTACTACAGGGTAGTCGGGGACGAGCAGTACTTC; CDR3: CASSYYRVVGDEQYF; V: TRBV6-5; J: TRBJ2-7; D: NA; size: few
DNA: TGTGCCAGCAGCTTGCTGAGGGACACTGAAGCTTTCTTT; CDR3: CASSLLRDTEAFF; V: TRBV11-1; J: TRBJ1-1; D: NA; size: NA
DNA: TGCGCCAGCAGTGTGCGGCGGGAGAGAAGTGAGCAGTTCTTC; CDR3: CASSVRRERSEQFF; V: TRBV10-1; J: TRBJ2-1; D: TRBD2; size: NA
DNA: TGTGCCAGCAGTTACCAAGGGACAGGGAACACCGGGGAGCTGTTTTTT; CDR3: CASSYQGTGNTGELFF; V: TRBV6-5; J: TRBJ2-2; D: TRBD1; size: NA
DNA: TGCAGTGCTAGAGGATGGGAGGGGGCAGGGCGGGAAAAACTGTTTTTT; CDR3: CSARGWEGAGREKLFF; V: TRBV20-1; J: TRBJ1-4; D: TRBD1; size: NA
DNA: TGCGCCAGCAGCATTGGACTAGCCGAAGAGACCCAGTACTTC; CDR3: CASSIGLAEETQYF; V: TRBV5-1; J: TRBJ2-5; D: TRBD2; size: few
DNA: TGTGCCAGCAGCCCGACCGGGGACAGGGTCACCTACGAGCAGTACTTC; CDR3: CASSPTGDRVTYEQYF; V: TRBV6-1; J: TRBJ2-7; D: TRBD1; size: NA
DNA: TGCAGTGCTAGAGGGCCAGGGGAGTACGAGCAGTACTTC; CDR3: CSARGPGEYEQYF; V: TRBV20-1; J: TRBJ2-7; D: NA; size: few
DNA: TGTGCCAGCAGTGGATCCGGGACAGGGGCCACTGAAGCTTTCTTT; CDR3: CASSGSGTGATEAFF; V: TRBV12-3/TRBV12-4; J: TRBJ1-1; D: TRBD1; size: once
DNA: TGTGCCAGCAGCGTTAGTGGAGAGACCCAGTACTTC; CDR3: CASSVSGETQYF; V: TRBV6-2/TRBV6-3; J: TRBJ2-5; D: NA; size: NA
DNA: TGTGCCAGCACGTGGGGAGGGGCGATTAGCAATCAGCCCCAGCATTTT; CDR3: CASTWGGAISNQPQHF; V: TRBV6-1; J: TRBJ1-5; D: NA; size: few
DNA: TGTGCCAGCAGTGAGGGGGCTTATACTGAAGCTTTCTTT; CDR3: CASSEGAYTEAFF; V: TRBV2; J: TRBJ1-1; D: NA; size: few
DNA: TGTGCCAGCAGCATTAGCGGGAGGCTTAAGGGCACCGGGGAGCTGTTTTTT; CDR3: CASSISGRLKGTGELFF; V: TRBV7-2; J: TRBJ2-2; D: TRBD2; size: few
DNA: TGTGCCAGCAGCAAAGGCGGAAGTGGAGGGCAGTACTTC; CDR3: CASSKGGSGGQYF; V: TRBV21-1; J: TRBJ2-7; D: NA; size: NA
DNA: TGTGCCACCAGTGCTGGGCAGGGTAAAGTGAATGGAAACACCATATATTTT; CDR3: CATSAGQGKVNGNTIYF; V: TRBV24-1; J: TRBJ1-3; D: NA; size: NA
DNA: TGTGCCATCAGTGGATCTGGCGGGGGCACGCCTAGCGGGCAACATTACTCAGATACGCAGTATTTT; CDR3: CAISGSGGGTPSGQHYSDTQYF; V: TRBV10-3; J: TRBJ2-3; D: TRBD2; size: medium-sized
DNA: TGCGCCAGCAGCCAAGACCACAGGCTTGGCTACACCTTC; CDR3: CASSQDHRLGYTF; V: TRBV4-1; J: TRBJ1-2; D: NA; size: NA
DNA: TGTGCCAGCAGCTCACTCGGGCAGGGGAGGTATCATGGCTACACCTTC; CDR3: CASSSLGQGRYHGYTF; V: TRBV27; J: TRBJ1-2; D: NA; size: few
DNA: TGTGCCAGCAGTTCCTTGAGTAAGGGGGCTAACACTGAAGCTTTCTTT; CDR3: CASSSLSKGANTEAFF; V: TRBV27; J: TRBJ1-1; D: TRBD1; size: NA
DNA: TGCGCCACGAGACAGGGCCCAAGTGGCACTGAAGCTTTCTTT; CDR3: CATRQGPSGTEAFF; V: TRBV10-1; J: TRBJ1-1; D: TRBD1; size: NA
DNA: TGTGCCACCAGGCAAGGACTAGCCGGGGATACGCAGTATTTT; CDR3: CATRQGLAGDTQYF; V: TRBV24-1; J: TRBJ2-3; D: TRBD2; size: NA
DNA: TGTGCCAGCAGTTACCCAGAGATTAATGAAAAACTGTTTTTT; CDR3: CASSYPEINEKLFF; V: TRBV6-5; J: TRBJ1-4; D: NA; size: NA
DNA: TGTGCCAGCAGCGCACCGGCAGGGGACGTCTCCTACGAGCAGTACTTC; CDR3: CASSAPAGDVSYEQYF; V: TRBV7-2; J: TRBJ2-7; D: NA; size: NA
DNA: TGCAGCGTTGAAACAGATCACTACACCTTC; CDR3: CSVETDHYTF; V: TRBV29-1; J: TRBJ1-2; D: NA; size: few
DNA: TGTGCCAGCAGCGTAGGAGGTTGGGGTGGCTACACCTTC; CDR3: CASSVGGWGGYTF; V: TRBV7-4; J: TRBJ1-2; D: NA; size: few
DNA: TGCGCCAGCAGCTTGCTCGGGGAGGGCCGGGAGCAGTACTTC; CDR3: CASSLLGEGREQYF; V: TRBV5-1; J: TRBJ2-7; D: TRBD2; size: NA
DNA: TGTGCCAGCAGCTTAGACACCTTAGACAGGAGAGGCTACACCTTC; CDR3: CASSLDTLDRRGYTF; V: TRBV11-2; J: TRBJ1-2; D: NA; size: NA
DNA: TGTGCCAGCAGCTTAAGGGGAACAGGAGGCAATGAGCAGTTCTTC; CDR3: CASSLRGTGGNEQFF; V: TRBV11-3; J: TRBJ2-1; D: NA; size: NA
DNA: TGCGCCAGCGGGGGATTGACGGGGGTCTCCTACGAGCAGTACTTC; CDR3: CASGGLTGVSYEQYF; V: TRBV5-1; J: TRBJ2-7; D: NA; size: few
DNA: TGCAGTGCTAGAGGTCGGACAAACCCAAACGAGCAGTACTTC; CDR3: CSARGRTNPNEQYF; V: TRBV20-1; J: TRBJ2-7; D: NA; size: NA
DNA: TGTGCCAGCAGCTGGACTAGCGGGGGGCAAGAGACCCAGTACTTC; CDR3: CASSWTSGGQETQYF; V: TRBV12-3/TRBV12-4; J: TRBJ2-5; D: TRBD2; size: few
DNA: TGTGCCACCAGTGATTCTGCTAGCGGGAGAGGGGAGACCCAGTACTTC; CDR3: CATSDSASGRGETQYF; V: TRBV24-1; J: TRBJ2-5; D: TRBD2; size: NA
DNA: TGTGCCAGCAGCTTAGTTGCCAAAAACACAGATACGCAGTATTTT; CDR3: CASSLVAKNTDTQYF; V: TRBV7-2; J: TRBJ2-3; D: NA; size: NA
DNA: TGTGCCAGCAGTTCGGGACAGGCGAGGGGCTACACCTTC; CDR3: CASSSGQARGYTF; V: TRBV6-5; J: TRBJ1-2; D: TRBD1; size: few
DNA: TGTGCCAGCAGTAGGACAGGGCTTGGGGACTCTGGCTACACCTTC; CDR3: CASSRTGLGDSGYTF; V: TRBV6-1; J: TRBJ1-2; D: TRBD1; size: NA